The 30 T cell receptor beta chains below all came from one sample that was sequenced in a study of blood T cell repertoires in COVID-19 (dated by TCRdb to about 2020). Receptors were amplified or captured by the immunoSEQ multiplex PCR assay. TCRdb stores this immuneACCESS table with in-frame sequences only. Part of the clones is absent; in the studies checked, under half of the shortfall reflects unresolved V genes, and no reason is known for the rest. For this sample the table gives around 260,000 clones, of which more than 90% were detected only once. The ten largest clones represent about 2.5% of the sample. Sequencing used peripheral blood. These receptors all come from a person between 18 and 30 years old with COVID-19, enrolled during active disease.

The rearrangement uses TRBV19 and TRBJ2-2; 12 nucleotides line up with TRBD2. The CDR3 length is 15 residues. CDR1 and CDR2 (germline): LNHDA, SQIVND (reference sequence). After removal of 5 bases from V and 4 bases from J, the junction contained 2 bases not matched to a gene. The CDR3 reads CASSLAGGPTGELFF. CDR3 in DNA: TGTGCCAGTAGTCTAGCGGGGGGGCCCACCGGGGAGCTGTTTTTT.

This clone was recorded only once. The CDR3 is CASSGGASSYEQYF. CDR3 coding DNA: TGTGCCAGCAGTGGCGGAGCCAGCTCCTACGAGCAGTACTTC. The V and J genes are TRBV2 and TRBJ2-7; no firm D call. CDR3 length equals 14 residues. In germline, CDR1 is SNHLY, CDR2 FYNNEI. Between the trimmed V and J ends, which lost 4 bases and 0 bases, there was a span of 10 bases.

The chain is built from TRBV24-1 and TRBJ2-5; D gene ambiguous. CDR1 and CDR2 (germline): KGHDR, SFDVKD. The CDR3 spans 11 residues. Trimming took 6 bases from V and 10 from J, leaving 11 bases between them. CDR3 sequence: CATSSAEDQYF. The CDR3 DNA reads TGTGCCACCAGTTCGGCGGAAGACCAGTACTTC.

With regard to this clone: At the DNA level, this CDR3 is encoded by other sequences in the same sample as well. The CDR3 spells CASSYRGLNTEAFF. CDR3 DNA: TGTGCCAGCAGTTATCGGGGTTTGAACACTGAAGCTTTCTTT. V usage is TRBV6-6 and J usage is TRBJ1-1; D is ambiguous. Trimming took off 3 bases at V and 0 bases at J, with 8 bases between the two ends. Germline lookup yields CDR1 MNHNY and CDR2 SVGAGI (reference sequence). CDR3 length: 14 residues.

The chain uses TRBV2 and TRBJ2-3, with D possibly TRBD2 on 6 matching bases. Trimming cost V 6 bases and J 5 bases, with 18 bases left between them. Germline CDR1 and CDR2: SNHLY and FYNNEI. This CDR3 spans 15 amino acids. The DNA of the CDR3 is TGTGCCAGCAGAGCACGGGACTTCGGGGGAGATACGCAGTATTTT. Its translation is CASRARDFGGDTQYF.

The CDR3 protein is CASSPPGVNGETQYF. In nucleotides, the CDR3 is TGTGCCAGCAGCCCTCCAGGGGTGAACGGGGAGACCCAGTACTTC. V gene TRBV7-8 combines with J gene TRBJ2-5, with D possibly being TRBD1 (6 bases). Germline V gene sequence: CDR1 SGHVS, CDR2 FQNEAQ. V lost 5 bases and J 5 bases, leaving 18 bases between the germline ends. The CDR3 runs to 15 residues.

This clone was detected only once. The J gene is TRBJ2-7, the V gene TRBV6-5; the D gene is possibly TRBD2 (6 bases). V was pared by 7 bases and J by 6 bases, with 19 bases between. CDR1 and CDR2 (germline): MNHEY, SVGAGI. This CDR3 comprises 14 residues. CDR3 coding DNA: TGTGCCAGCACCTACCCGGGACTTACGGCCGAGCAGTACTTC. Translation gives CASTYPGLTAEQYF.

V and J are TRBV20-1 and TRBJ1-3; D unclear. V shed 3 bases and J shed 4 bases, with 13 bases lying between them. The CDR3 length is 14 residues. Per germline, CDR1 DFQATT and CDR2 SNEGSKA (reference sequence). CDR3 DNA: TGCAGTGCTAGTAGGTCGGGAGTAGGAAACACCATATATTTT. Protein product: CSASRSGVGNTIYF.

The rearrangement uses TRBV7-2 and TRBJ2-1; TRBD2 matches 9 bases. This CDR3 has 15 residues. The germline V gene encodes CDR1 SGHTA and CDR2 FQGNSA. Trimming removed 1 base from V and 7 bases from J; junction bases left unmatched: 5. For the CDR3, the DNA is TGTGCCAGCAGCTTAGAACTAGCGGGCCGAAATGAGCAGTTCTTC. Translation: CASSLELAGRNEQFF. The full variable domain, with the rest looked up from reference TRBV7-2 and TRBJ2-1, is GAGVSQSPSNKVTEKGKDVELRCDPISGHTALYWYRQSLGQGLEFLIYFQGNSAPDKSGLPSDRFSAERTGGSVSTLTIQRTQQEDSAVYLCASSLELAGRNEQFFGPGTRLTVL.

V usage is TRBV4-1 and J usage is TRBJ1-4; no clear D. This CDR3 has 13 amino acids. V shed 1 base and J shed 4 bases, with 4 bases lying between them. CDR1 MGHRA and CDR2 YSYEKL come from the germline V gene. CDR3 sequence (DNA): TGCGCCAGCAGCCAAGTCCTTAATGAAAAACTGTTTTTT. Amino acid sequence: CASSQVLNEKLFF.

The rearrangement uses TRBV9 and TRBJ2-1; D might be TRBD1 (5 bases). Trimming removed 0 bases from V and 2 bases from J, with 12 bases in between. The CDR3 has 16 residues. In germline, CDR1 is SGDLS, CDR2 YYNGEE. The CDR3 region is CASSVEGVVTYNEQFF. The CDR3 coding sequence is TGTGCCAGCAGCGTAGAAGGGGTCGTTACCTACAATGAGCAGTTCTTC. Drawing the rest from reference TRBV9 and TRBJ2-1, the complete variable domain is DSGVTQTPKHLITATGQRVTLRCSPRSGDLSVYWYQQSLDQGLQFLIQYYNGEERAKGNILERFSAQQFPDLHSELNLSSLELGDSALYFCASSVEGVVTYNEQFFGPGTRLTVL.

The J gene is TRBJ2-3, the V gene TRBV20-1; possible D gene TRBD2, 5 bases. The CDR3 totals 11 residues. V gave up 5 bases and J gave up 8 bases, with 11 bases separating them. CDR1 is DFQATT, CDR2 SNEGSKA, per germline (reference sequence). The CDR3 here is CSALPGSTQYF. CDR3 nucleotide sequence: TGCAGTGCTCTACCGGGAAGTACGCAGTATTTT.

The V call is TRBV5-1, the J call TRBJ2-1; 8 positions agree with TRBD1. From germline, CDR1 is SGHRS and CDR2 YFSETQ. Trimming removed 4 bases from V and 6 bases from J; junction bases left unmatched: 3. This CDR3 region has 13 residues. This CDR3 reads CASSQDRANEQFF. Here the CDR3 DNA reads TGCGCCAGCAGCCAGGACAGGGCCAATGAGCAGTTCTTC.

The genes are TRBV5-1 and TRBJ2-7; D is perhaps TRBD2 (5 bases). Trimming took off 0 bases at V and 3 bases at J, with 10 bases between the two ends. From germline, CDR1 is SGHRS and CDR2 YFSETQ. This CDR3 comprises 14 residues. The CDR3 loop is CASSLAVGGYEQYF. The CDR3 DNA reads TGCGCCAGCAGCTTGGCCGTCGGAGGCTACGAGCAGTACTTC.

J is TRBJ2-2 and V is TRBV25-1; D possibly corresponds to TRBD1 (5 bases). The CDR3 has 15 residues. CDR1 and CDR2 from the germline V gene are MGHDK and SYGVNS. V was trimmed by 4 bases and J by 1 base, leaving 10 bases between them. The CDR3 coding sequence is TGTGCCAGCAGTGGAAGGGGAAGGAACACCGGGGAGCTGTTTTTT. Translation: CASSGRGRNTGELFF.

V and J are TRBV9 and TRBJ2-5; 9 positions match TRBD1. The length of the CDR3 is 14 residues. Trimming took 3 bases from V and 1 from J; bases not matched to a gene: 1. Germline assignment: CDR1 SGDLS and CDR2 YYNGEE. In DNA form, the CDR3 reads TGTGCCAGCAGCGCGACAGGGGGCCAAGAGACCCAGTACTTC. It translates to CASSATGGQETQYF.

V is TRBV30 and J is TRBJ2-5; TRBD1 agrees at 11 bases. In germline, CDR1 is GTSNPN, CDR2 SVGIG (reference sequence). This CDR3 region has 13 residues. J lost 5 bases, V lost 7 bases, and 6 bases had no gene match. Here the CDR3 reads CALDRGRWETQYF. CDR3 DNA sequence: TGTGCCTTGGACAGGGGGCGGTGGGAGACCCAGTACTTC. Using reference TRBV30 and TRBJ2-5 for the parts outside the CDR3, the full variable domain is SQTIHQWPATLVQPVGSPLSLECTVEGTSNPNLYWYRQAAGRGLQLLFYSVGIGQISSEVPQNLSASRPQDRQFILSSKKLLLSDSGFYLCALDRGRWETQYFGPGTRLLVL.

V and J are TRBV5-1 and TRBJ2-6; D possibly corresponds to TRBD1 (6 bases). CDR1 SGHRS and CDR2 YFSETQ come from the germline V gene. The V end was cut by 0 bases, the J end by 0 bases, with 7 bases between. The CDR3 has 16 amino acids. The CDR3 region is CASSLEGDSGANVLTF. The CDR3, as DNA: TGCGCCAGCAGCTTGGAGGGGGACTCTGGGGCCAACGTCCTGACTTTC.

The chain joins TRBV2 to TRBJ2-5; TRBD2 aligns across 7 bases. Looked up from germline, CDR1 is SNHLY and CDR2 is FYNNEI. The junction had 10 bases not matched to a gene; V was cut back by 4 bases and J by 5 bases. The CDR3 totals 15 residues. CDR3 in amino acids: CASSGEGLFGETQYF. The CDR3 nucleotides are TGTGCCAGCAGTGGGGAGGGTTTATTCGGTGAGACCCAGTACTTC. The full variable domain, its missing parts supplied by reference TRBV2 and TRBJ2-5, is EPEVTQTPSHQVTQMGQEVILRCVPISNHLYFYWYRQILGQKVEFLVSFYNNEISEKSEIFDDQFSVERPDGSNFTLKIRSTKLEDSAMYFCASSGEGLFGETQYFGPGTRLLVL.

CDR3 in amino acids: CSVEGTSGRAGTGELFF. CDR3 DNA sequence: TGCAGCGTTGAGGGGACTAGCGGGAGGGCCGGAACCGGGGAGCTGTTTTTT. V and J are TRBV29-1 and TRBJ2-2, with 16 bases identical to TRBD2. The CDR3 is made up of 17 amino acids. The trim removed 3 bases at V and 5 bases at J, leaving 6 bases unmatched. Germline V CDR1 and CDR2: SQVTM, ANQGSEA.

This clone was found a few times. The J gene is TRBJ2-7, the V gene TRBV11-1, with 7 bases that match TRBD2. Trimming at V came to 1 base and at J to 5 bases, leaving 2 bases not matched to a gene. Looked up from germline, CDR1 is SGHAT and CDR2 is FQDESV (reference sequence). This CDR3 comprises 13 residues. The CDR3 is CASSLGLAHEQYF. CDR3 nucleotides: TGTGCCAGCAGCTTAGGACTAGCCCACGAGCAGTACTTC.

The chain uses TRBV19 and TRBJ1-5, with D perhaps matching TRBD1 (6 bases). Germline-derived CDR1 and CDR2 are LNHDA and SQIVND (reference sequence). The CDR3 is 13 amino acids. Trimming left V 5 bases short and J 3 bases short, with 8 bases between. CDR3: CASSGGPNQPQHF. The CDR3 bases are TGTGCCAGTAGTGGGGGCCCCAATCAGCCCCAGCATTTT.

CDR3 sequence (DNA): TGTGCCAGCAGCTTGACGCAGGGGGCTCAAGGGGCCAACGTCCTGACTTTC. It yields the protein CASSLTQGAQGANVLTF. The chain is built from TRBV5-4 and TRBJ2-6, with 8 bases lining up with TRBD1. The CDR3 contains 17 residues. V dropped 1 base and J dropped 4; count of bases not matched to a gene: 7. CDR1 and CDR2 from the germline V gene are SGHNT and YYREEE (reference sequence).

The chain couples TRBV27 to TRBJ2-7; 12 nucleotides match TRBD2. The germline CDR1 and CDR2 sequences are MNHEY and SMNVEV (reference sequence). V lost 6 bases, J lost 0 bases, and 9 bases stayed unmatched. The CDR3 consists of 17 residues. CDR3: CASRPRLAGASSYEQYF. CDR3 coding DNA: TGTGCCAGCAGACCCCGACTAGCGGGAGCCTCCTCCTACGAGCAGTACTTC.

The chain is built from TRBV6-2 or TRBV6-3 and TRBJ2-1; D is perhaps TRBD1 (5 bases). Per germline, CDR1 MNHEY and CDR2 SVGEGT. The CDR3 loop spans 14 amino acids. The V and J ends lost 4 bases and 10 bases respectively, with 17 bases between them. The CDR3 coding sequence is TGTGCCAGCAGTTCCCTCACAGGAAAAAGGGAGCAGTTCTTC. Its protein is CASSSLTGKREQFF.

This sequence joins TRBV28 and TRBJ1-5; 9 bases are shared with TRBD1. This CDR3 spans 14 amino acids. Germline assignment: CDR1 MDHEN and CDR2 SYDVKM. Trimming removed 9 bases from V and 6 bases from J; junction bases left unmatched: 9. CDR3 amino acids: CASSGTGTSQPQHF. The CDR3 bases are TGTGCCAGTAGCGGGACAGGGACCAGTCAGCCCCAGCATTTT.

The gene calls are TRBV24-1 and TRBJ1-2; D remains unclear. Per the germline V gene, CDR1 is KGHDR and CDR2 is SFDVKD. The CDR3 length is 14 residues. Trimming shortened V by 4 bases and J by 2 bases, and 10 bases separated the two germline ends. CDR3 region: CATSDTARNYGYTF. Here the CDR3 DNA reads TGTGCCACCAGTGACACCGCCCGGAACTATGGCTACACCTTC.

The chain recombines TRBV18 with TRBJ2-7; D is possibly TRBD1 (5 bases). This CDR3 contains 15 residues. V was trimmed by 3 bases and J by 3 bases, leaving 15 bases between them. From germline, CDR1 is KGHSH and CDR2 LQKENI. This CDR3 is CASSPVTGSVYEQYF. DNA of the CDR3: TGTGCCAGCTCACCGGTAACAGGCTCTGTCTACGAGCAGTACTTC.

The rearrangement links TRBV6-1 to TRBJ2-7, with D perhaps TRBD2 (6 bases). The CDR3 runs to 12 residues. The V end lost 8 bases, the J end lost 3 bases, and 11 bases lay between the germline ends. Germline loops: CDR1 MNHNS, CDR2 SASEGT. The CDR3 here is CASGRPNYEQYF. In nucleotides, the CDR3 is TGTGCCAGCGGGAGGCCCAACTACGAGCAGTACTTC.

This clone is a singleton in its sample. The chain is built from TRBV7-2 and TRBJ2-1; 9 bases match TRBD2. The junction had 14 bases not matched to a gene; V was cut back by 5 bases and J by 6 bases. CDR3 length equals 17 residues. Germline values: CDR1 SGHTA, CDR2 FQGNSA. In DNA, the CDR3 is TGTGCCAGCAGCGCCAGACTAGCGGACCAGGGGATCAATGAGCAGTTCTTC. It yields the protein CASSARLADQGINEQFF. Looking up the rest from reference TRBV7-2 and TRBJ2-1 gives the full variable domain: GAGVSQSPSNKVTEKGKDVELRCDPISGHTALYWYRQSLGQGLEFLIYFQGNSAPDKSGLPSDRFSAERTGGSVSTLTIQRTQQEDSAVYLCASSARLADQGINEQFFGPGTRLTVL.